This T cell receptor (beta chain) originates from a study of T-cell memory formation after mild COVID-19 (dated by TCRdb to the early 2020s). Study-level background: Most TCR sequence clusters were specific to one of the two donors. T-cell clones expanding and contracting after mild COVID-19 in a couple of donors were tracked by longitudinal TCRalpha and TCRbeta repertoire sequencing. The cohort comprised two young, previously healthy adult volunteers, one female and one male. Overall results and qualifications from the work: From day 15 to 85, contracting clones showed balanced CD4/CD8 phenotypes, whereas a second wave of clones that expanded from day 15 to 37 leaned towards CD4+. Contracting CD4+ clones appeared mostly in the CM and EM memory subsets, whereas CD8+ clones were enriched in EMRA. The study covered only a couple of mild cases, and larger cohorts including severe cases with pre-infection samples were considered necessary. The second-wave clones that peaked on day 37 were not confirmed to be SARS-CoV-2 specific. The detection of some responding clones in pre-infection memory suggests that pre-existing cross-reactive memory T cells joined the SARS-CoV-2 response.

Ficoll-Paque density gradient centrifugation was the method used to isolate PBMCs. Sequenced using an Illumina NovaSeq 6000. TCRalpha and TCRbeta cDNA libraries were built by 5'RACE with constant-segment primers, adding sample barcodes and unique molecular identifiers. RNA was extracted from every sample with Trizol reagent. Library amplification was performed in two PCR steps, and a second sample barcode and Illumina TruSeq adapters were introduced in the second step. The libraries were sequenced on an Illumina NovaSeq using 2 x 150 bp paired-end reads. As for the authors' bioinformatics: Reads were demultiplexed and collapsed into UMI-guided consensus sequences with migec v1.2.7. Using mixcr v2.1.11, the UMI consensuses were aligned to TRA and TRB V and J templates and assembled into clonotypes. Clonotypes were classified as expanded or contracted when called significant by both edgeR and NoisET, with noise models trained on biological replicates. For edgeR calls, the thresholds were a false discovery rate-adjusted p below 0.01 and a log2 fold-change of 1. As an exploratory analysis of dynamics, PCA with hierarchical clustering was applied to max-normalized trajectories of the 1000 most abundant clonotypes. Separately sequenced CD4+ and CD8+ repertoires were used to assign the CD4 or CD8 phenotype of responding clones. Clones were called with MiXCR by TCRdb after fastp trimmed the public reads at Q25, and only in-frame beta chains were retained. CDR3 protein duplicates are merged, each entry listing the most common genes and DNA. These V and J calls originate from TCRdb's pipeline instead of the authors' own analysis. Within this sample are around 370,000 distinct CDR3 sequences, with about 21% of them counted one time only. The ten most abundant clones make up roughly an eighth of the sample.

Comment on this clonotype: Its binding antigen is unknown. No per-base quality is available; no much larger clone lies one base away.

The germline V gene encodes CDR1 LGHDT and CDR2 YNNKEL (reference sequence). Here V drops 1 base and J drops 0 bases, and the junction holds 3 bases not matched to any gene. Its CDR3 holds 16 amino acids, cysteine through phenylalanine. The entry retains the CDR3 DNA only, 48 bases that are in frame from base 1. The sequenced sample consisted of PBMCs or a T cell subset sorted from them (not recorded which). The chain was built from TRBV3-1 and TRBJ2-7; TRBD2 fits 10 bases in the junction. The clonotype originates from an adult woman who had mild COVID-19 (a few samples of this study predate the infection). The sample titles of this study are shuffled in the database, so cell type and time point are left out; the donor was told from shared clones. The CDR3 protein: CASSQGTSGGSYEQYF. The sequenced DNA: TGTGCCAGCAGCCAAGGGACTAGCGGCGGCTCCTACGAGCAGTACTTC.